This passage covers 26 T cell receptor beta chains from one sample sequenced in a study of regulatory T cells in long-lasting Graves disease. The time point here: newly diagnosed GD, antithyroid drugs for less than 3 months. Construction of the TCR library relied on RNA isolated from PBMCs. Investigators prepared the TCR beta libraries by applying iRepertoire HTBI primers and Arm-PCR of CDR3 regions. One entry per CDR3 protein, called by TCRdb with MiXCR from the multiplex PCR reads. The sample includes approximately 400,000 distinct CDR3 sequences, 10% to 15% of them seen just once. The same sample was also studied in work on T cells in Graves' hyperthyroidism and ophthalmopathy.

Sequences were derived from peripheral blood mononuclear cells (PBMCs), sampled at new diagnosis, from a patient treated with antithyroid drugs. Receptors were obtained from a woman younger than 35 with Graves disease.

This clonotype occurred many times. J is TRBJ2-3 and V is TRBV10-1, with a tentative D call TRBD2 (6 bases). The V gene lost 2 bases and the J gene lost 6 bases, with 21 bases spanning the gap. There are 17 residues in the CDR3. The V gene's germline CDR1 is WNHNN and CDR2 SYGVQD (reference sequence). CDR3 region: CASSEHEAGRGTDTQYF. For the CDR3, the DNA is TGCGCCAGCAGTGAGCATGAAGCGGGTAGGGGTACCGATACGCAGTATTTT.

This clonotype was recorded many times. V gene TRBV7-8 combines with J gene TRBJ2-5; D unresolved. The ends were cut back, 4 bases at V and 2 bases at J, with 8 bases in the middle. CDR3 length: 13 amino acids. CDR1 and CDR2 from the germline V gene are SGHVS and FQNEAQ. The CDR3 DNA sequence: TGTGCCAGCAGCTCGACTCATCAAGAGACCCAGTACTTC. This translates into CASSSTHQETQYF.

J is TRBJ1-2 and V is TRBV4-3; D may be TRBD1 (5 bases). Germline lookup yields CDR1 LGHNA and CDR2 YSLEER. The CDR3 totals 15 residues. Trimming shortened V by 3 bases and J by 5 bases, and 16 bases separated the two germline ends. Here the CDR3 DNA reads TGCGCCAGCAGCCAGAGGGTGACAGTGCTGTATGGCTACACCTTC. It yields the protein CASSQRVTVLYGYTF.

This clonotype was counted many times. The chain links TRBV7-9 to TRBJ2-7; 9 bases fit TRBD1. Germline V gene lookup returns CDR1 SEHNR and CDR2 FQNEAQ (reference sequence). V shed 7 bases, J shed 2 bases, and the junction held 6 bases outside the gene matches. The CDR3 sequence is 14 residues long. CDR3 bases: TGTGCCAGCAACGACGGGACAGGGCCCTACGAGCAGTACTTC. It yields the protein CASNDGTGPYEQYF.

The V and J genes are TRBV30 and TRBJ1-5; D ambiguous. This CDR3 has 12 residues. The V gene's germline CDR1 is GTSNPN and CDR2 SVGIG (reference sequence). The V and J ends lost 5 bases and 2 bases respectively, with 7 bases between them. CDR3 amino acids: CAWGLGNQPQHF. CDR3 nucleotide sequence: TGTGCCTGGGGCCTCGGCAATCAGCCCCAGCATTTT.

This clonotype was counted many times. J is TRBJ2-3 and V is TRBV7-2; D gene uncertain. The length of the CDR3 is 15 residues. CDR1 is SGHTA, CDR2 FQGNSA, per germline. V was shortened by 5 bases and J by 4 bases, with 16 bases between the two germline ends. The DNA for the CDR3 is TGTGCCAGCAGCCCTCGTCGACGCAGCTCAGATACGCAGTATTTT. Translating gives CASSPRRRSSDTQYF.

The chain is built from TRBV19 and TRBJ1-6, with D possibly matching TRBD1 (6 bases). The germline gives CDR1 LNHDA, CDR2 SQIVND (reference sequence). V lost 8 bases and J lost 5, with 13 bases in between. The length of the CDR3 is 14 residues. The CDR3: CASFTGRNNSPLHF. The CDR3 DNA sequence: TGTGCCAGTTTTACAGGGCGAAATAATTCACCCCTCCACTTT.

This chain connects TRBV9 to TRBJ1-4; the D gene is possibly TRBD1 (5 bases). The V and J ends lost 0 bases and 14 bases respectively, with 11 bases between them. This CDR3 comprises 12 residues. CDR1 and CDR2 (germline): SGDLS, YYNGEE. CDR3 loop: CASSVGGPRLFF. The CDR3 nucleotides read TGTGCCAGCAGCGTAGGGGGACCTCGTCTGTTTTTT.

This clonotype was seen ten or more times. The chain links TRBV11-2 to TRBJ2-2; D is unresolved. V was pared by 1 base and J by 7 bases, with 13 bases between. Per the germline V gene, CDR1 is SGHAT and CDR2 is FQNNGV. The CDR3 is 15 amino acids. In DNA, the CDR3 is TGTGCCAGCAGCTTAGGTAGCTGGGAAGACGGGGAGCTGTTTTTT. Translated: CASSLGSWEDGELFF.

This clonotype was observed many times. The CDR3, as DNA: TGTGCCAGCAGCCAGGGGGGACAGGGAGGAAGCTACAATGAGCAGTTCTTC. Translation: CASSQGGQGGSYNEQFF. This chain links TRBV11-3 with TRBJ2-1, with 9 nucleotides matching TRBD1. With V trimmed by 5 bases and J by 3 bases, 11 bases remained unmatched. This CDR3 has 17 amino acids. Germline V lookup: CDR1 SGHNT, CDR2 YENEEA.

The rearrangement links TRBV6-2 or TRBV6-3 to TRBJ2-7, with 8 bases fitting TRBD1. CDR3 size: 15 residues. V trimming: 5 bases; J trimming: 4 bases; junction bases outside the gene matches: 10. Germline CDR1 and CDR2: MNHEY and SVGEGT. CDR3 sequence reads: CASSEIGQGSYEQYF. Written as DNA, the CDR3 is TGTGCCAGCAGTGAAATAGGACAGGGCTCATACGAGCAGTACTTC.

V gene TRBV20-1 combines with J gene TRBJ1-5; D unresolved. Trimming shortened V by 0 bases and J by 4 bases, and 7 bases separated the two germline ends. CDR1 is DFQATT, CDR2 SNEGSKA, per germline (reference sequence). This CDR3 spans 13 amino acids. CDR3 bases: TGCAGTGCTAGAGAAAGAGGAAATCAGCCCCAGCATTTT. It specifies CSARERGNQPQHF.

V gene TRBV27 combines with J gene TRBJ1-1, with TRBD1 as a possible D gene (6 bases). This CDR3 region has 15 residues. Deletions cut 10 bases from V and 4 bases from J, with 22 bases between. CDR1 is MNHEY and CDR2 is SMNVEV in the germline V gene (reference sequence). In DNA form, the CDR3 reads TGTGCCACCTACAGTTGGCAGGGGAGGTTCACTGAAGCTTTCTTT. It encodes CATYSWQGRFTEAFF.

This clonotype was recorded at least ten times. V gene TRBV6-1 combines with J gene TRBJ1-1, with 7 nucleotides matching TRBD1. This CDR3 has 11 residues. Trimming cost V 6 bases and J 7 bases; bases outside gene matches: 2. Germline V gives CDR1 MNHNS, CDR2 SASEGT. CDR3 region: CASSQGDEAFF. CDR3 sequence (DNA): TGTGCCAGCAGCCAGGGGGATGAAGCTTTCTTT.

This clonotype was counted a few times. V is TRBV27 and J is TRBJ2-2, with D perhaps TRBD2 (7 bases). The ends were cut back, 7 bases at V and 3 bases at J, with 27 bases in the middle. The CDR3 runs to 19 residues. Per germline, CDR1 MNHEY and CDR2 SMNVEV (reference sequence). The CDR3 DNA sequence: TGTGCCAGCACCTCTTACCCGGGGGGTACTGACAGGCACACCGGGGAGCTGTTTTTT. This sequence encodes CASTSYPGGTDRHTGELFF.

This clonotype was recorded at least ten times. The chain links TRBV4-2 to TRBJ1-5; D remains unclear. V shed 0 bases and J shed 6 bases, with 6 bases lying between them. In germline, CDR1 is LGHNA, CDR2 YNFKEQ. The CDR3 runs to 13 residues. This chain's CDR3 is CASSQDSTQPQHF. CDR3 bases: TGTGCCAGCAGCCAAGATTCCACTCAGCCCCAGCATTTT.

CDR3 coding DNA: TGTGCCAGCACCCGAAACCCCCGGCGGGAGCGCCGGGGGGAGCAGTACTTC. It yields the protein CASTRNPRRERRGEQYF. The chain links TRBV7-2 to TRBJ2-7; 7 bases align to TRBD2. Germline trimming cut 7 bases from V and 7 bases from J; bases unmatched to any gene: 22. This CDR3 is 17 amino acids long. Germline loops: CDR1 SGHTA, CDR2 FQGNSA.

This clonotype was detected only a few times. CDR3 DNA: TGTGCCAGTAGTACAATGGATGGGTATGGCTACACCTTC. Translated, it gives CASSTMDGYGYTF. J is TRBJ1-2 and V is TRBV19, with unresolved D. Trimming removed 4 bases from V and 5 bases from J, with 11 bases in between. The germline V gene has CDR1 LNHDA and CDR2 SQIVND (reference sequence). This CDR3 is built from 13 residues.

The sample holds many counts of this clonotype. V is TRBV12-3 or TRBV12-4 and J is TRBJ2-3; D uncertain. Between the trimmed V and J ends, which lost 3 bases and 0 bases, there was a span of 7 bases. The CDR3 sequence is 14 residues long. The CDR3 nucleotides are TGTGCCAGCAGTTTTCAAAGGAGCACAGATACGCAGTATTTT. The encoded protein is CASSFQRSTDTQYF.

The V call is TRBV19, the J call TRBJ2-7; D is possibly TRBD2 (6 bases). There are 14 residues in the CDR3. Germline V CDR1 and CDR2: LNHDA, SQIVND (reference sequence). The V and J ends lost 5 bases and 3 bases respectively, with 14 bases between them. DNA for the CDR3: TGTGCCAGTAGTCGGAATTCGGACTACTACGAGCAGTACTTC. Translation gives CASSRNSDYYEQYF.

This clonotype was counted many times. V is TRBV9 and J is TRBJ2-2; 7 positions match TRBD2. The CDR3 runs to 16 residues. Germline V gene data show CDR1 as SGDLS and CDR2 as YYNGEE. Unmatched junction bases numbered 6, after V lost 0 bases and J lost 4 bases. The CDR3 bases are TGTGCCAGCAGCGTAGGGAGGACTAGTTTCACCGGGGAGCTGTTTTTT. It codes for CASSVGRTSFTGELFF.

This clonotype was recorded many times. CDR3 DNA: TGTGCCAGCTCACCACGGCAGGGAATCCAAGAGACCCAGTACTTC. Encoded protein: CASSPRQGIQETQYF. The rearrangement joins TRBV18 to TRBJ2-5; possible D gene TRBD1, 5 bases. The V end lost 1 base, the J end lost 1 base, and 10 bases lay between the germline ends. The CDR3 extends over 15 amino acids. Germline V gene sequence: CDR1 KGHSH, CDR2 LQKENI.

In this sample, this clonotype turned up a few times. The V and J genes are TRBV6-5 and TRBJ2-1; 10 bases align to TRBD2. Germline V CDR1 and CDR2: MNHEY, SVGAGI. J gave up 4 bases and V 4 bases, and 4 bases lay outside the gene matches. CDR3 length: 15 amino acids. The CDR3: CASSSLAGDYNEQFF. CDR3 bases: TGTGCCAGCAGTTCCCTAGCGGGGGATTACAATGAGCAGTTCTTC.

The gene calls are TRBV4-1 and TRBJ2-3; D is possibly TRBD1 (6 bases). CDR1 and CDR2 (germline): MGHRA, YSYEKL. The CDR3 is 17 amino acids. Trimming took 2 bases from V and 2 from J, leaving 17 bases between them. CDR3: CASSQLRTAKDTDTQYF. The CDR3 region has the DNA TGCGCCAGCAGCCAACTCCGGACAGCTAAAGACACAGATACGCAGTATTTT.

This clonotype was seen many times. CDR3 amino acids: CASSYGQSNQPQHF. The CDR3 coding sequence is TGTGCCAGCAGTTATGGTCAGTCTAATCAGCCCCAGCATTTT. The chain is built from TRBV6-2 or TRBV6-3 and TRBJ1-5; D not resolved. The CDR3 has 14 residues. Per the germline V gene, CDR1 is MNHEY and CDR2 is SVGEGT. V lost 3 bases to trimming and J lost 4 bases, with 10 bases between them.

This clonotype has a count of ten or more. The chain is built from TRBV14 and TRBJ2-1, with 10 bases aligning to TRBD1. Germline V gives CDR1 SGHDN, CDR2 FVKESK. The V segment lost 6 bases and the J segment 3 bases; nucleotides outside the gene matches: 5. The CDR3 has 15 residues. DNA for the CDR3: TGTGCCAGCAGGGAGGGACAGGGGTACTACAATGAGCAGTTCTTC. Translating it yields CASREGQGYYNEQFF.